This T cell receptor (beta chain) was captured by sequencing in a study of Graves' ophthalmopathy and Graves' hyperthyroidism (dated by TCRdb to between 2017 and 2018). With respect to the entire study: Peripheral blood samples were taken at the time of initial diagnosis, before any treatment was given. The study used TCR beta repertoire signatures to distinguish Graves' ophthalmopathy from Graves' hyperthyroidism and to predict progression to ophthalmopathy. In total, approximately 130 blood samples were TCR-sequenced: approximately 42 ophthalmopathy, about 75 hyperthyroidism and roughly 17 hyperthyroidism-to-ophthalmopathy patients. To explore V-J signatures that separate ophthalmopathy from hyperthyroidism, a discovery set of about a hundred patients was enrolled, consisting of 40 to 45 with ophthalmopathy and some 56 with stable hyperthyroidism. An independent validation cohort comprised under 20 hyperthyroidism patients and 15 to 17 patients who later progressed from hyperthyroidism to ophthalmopathy. T-cell repertoires of thyroid tissue and blood were compared in several hyperthyroidism patients. Once sampling was done, hyperthyroidism patients were given methimazole at a starting dose of 30 mg daily, while ophthalmopathy patients were given high-dose intravenous methylprednisolone. What the authors observed across the whole study: No statistical method was used to predetermine the sample size, and group allocation was not hidden from the investigators. Most of the expanded thyroid clonotypes with a frequency above 0.001 were also detected in blood, and it was suggested that the thyroid immune response may be reflected by blood repertoires. In validation, the model predicted ophthalmopathy progression with nearly 71% sensitivity and 72.22% specificity; some 13 predicted patients were CT-confirmed with GO in a median of around 6.5 months. Ophthalmopathy was separated from stable hyperthyroidism by the 13-signature model with around 89% sensitivity and 81% to 84% specificity in cross-validation and with 80%/75% in the test set.

Patients with ophthalmopathy had moderately to severely active disease, with a Clinical Activity Score of 3 or more, a NOSPECS grade of 4 or more, and a disease duration of less than 3 months. Patients with other autoimmune diseases, uncontrolled infections, pregnancy or lactation were excluded. Clinical symptoms, serum thyroxine, TRAb, thyroid ultrasound and orbital computed tomography formed the basis of the diagnosis. PBMCs were isolated from approximately 10 ml of fresh peripheral blood by Ficoll-Paque density gradient centrifugation. Trizol reagent was used to extract the total RNA, and its quality was then checked on an Agilent 2100 Bioanalyzer. As regards this clonotype: The antigen it binds to is not known. No base quality information exists; no much larger clone differs at one position.

TCR beta CDR3 regions were amplified from RNA transcripts for repertoire sequencing. A first-round RT-PCR used HTBI primers with the Qiagen OneStep RT-PCR kit, followed by a second-round multiplex PCR, size selection and purification. Libraries were sequenced paired-end with 100 bp reads on an Illumina HiSeq2000. The original pipeline was this. SOAPnuke was used to process the reads, removing any read that contained adapters or uncalled bases, had a mean Phred below 15, or lacked an exact match to the constant primer or identifier. High-quality paired reads were merged with COPE v1.2.5. Unique nucleotide sequences were defined as clonotypes and aligned to IMGT TRB V, D and J references using MiTCR v1.1. Analysis was restricted to V-J combinations with a frequency above 0.0001, which covered approximately 99% of repertoires. For each V-J combination, a TCR clonal expansion and chaos score was defined as F50 clonal expansion divided by the chaos observed in the TCRdist matrix. Welch's t-statistics and random forest were used to narrow the features down to around 13 V-J combinations, which were then fed into a naive Bayes classifier. The similarity between thyroid and blood repertoires was quantified using the Morisita-Horn index. Using fastp trimming at Q25 and MiXCR clonotype assembly, TCRdb reanalyzed the public sequencing data and kept in-frame beta chains. Here each entry gathers all rows of one CDR3 protein and keeps the most common genes and DNA. The V and J calls and clone size come from TCRdb's table, not from the authors' own analysis. The sample includes about 740,000 distinct CDR3 sequences, with 40% observed a single time. The top ten clonotypes cover 40% to 55% of the sample.

Sample: peripheral blood. The TCR originated in an adult man with Graves' ophthalmopathy.

The DNA sequence follows: TGTGCCACCAGCAGAGTTACTAGGGCTAACTATGGCTACACCTTC. It is translated as CATSRVTRANYGYTF. Recombination linked TRBV15 to TRBJ1-2, with no reliable assignment of the D segment. CDR1 is given as LNHNV and CDR2 as YYDKDF, both from the germline V gene (reference sequence). At the junction V is shortened by 1 base and J by 0 bases, with 9 bases in between. The CDR3 covers 15 residues, taking in both the cysteine and the phenylalanine. The kept DNA is CDR3 alone, 45 bases in frame from the first base.